Listed here are 7 T cell receptor beta chains from one sample, sequenced in a study of blood T cell repertoires in COVID-19. The assay was immunoSEQ multiplex PCR, and TCRdb's table has in-frame clones only and misses some. The data contain roughly 250,000 clones, just over 90% of them seen just once; the ten biggest clones take up 1.5% to 2%. The sequencing sample was made of PBMCs or T cells enriched from blood (not recorded which). These receptors came from a woman under 30 who had recovered from COVID-19.

With regard to this clone: A junction end diverges from the germline sequence, so it may reflect a read error. This chain joins TRBV7-7 and TRBJ2-7; 8 positions agree with TRBD1. The length of the CDR3 is 13 residues. Germline loops: CDR1 SSHAT, CDR2 FNYEAQ (reference sequence). CDR3 in DNA: TGTGCTAGCAGCACCGGACAGGGCTACGAGCAGTACTTC. It translates to CASSTGQGYEQYF.

V usage is TRBV7-9 and J usage is TRBJ2-7, with D perhaps matching TRBD1 (6 bases). Germline V lookup: CDR1 SEHNR, CDR2 FQNEAQ (reference sequence). The length of the CDR3 is 13 residues. The V and J ends lost 5 bases and 5 bases respectively, with 13 bases between them. CDR3 sequence: CASSHRASHEQYF. The CDR3 bases are TGTGCCAGCAGCCACAGGGCGTCTCACGAGCAGTACTTC. Filled out from reference TRBV7-9 and TRBJ2-7, the complete variable domain reads DTGVSQNPRHKITKRGQNVTFRCDPISEHNRLYWYRQTLGQGPEFLTYFQNEAQLEKSRLLSDRFSAERPKGSFSTLEIQRTEQGDSAMYLCASSHRASHEQYFGPGTRLTVT.

The chain combines TRBV9 with TRBJ1-1; the D gene is possibly TRBD1 (5 bases). Germline V gives CDR1 SGDLS, CDR2 YYNGEE. V lost 0 bases to trimming and J lost 1 base, with 7 bases between them. This CDR3 has 14 residues. The DNA of the CDR3 is TGTGCCAGCAGCGTAGCCACAGGGAACACTGAAGCTTTCTTT. Amino acids: CASSVATGNTEAFF. The full variable domain, in which reference TRBV9 and TRBJ1-1 provide the parts outside the CDR3, is DSGVTQTPKHLITATGQRVTLRCSPRSGDLSVYWYQQSLDQGLQFLIQYYNGEERAKGNILERFSAQQFPDLHSELNLSSLELGDSALYFCASSVATGNTEAFFGQGTRLTVV.

CDR3 coding DNA: TGTGCCAGTACCAGTTGGGACAGGGAAGCTGAAGCTTTCTTT. Protein product: CASTSWDREAEAFF. This rearrangement joins TRBV19 to TRBJ1-1, with TRBD1 matching 9 bases. The CDR3 consists of 14 residues. V lost 7 bases to trimming and J lost 6 bases; unmatched junction nucleotides: 9. Germline CDR1 is LNHDA and CDR2 is SQIVND (reference sequence). Looking up the rest from reference TRBV19 and TRBJ1-1 gives the full variable domain: DGGITQSPKYLFRKEGQNVTLSCEQNLNHDAMYWYRQDPGQGLRLIYYSQIVNDFQKGDIAEGYSVSREKKESFPLTVTSAQKNPTAFYLCASTSWDREAEAFFGQGTRLTVV.

This sequence joins TRBV27 and TRBJ2-1; TRBD1 agrees at 8 bases. The CDR3 has 15 residues. V shed 3 bases, J shed 0 bases, and the junction held 1 base outside the gene matches. The germline gives CDR1 MNHEY, CDR2 SMNVEV (reference sequence). The CDR3 DNA reads TGTGCCAGCAGTTTTCAGGGGGCCTCCTACAATGAGCAGTTCTTC. Encoded protein: CASSFQGASYNEQFF.

The rearrangement links TRBV5-1 to TRBJ2-2, with D unclear. V dropped 0 bases and J dropped 2 bases, with 5 bases sitting between them. Germline-derived CDR1 and CDR2 are SGHRS and YFSETQ. The CDR3 contains 14 residues. The CDR3 is CASSLVSNTGELFF. In DNA, the CDR3 is TGCGCCAGCAGCTTGGTATCTAACACCGGGGAGCTGTTTTTT.

The rearrangement joins TRBV5-1 to TRBJ2-7; D gene unclear. The V gene's germline CDR1 is SGHRS and CDR2 YFSETQ. The CDR3 runs 14 residues. Trimming removed 1 base at V and 2 bases at J, with 10 bases between. The CDR3 nucleotides are TGCGCCAGCAGCTTGTCGAGGCCTACCTACGAGCAGTACTTC. This sequence encodes CASSLSRPTYEQYF.